The table lists the clone carrying this T cell receptor beta chain with many counts. Its antigen is still unknown. The sample comes from a study of CD8 T cells in ankylosing spondylitis. TCRdb re-called the 5' RACE reads with MiXCR, one entry per CDR3 protein. The repertoire holds about 340,000 distinct CDR3 sequences, with approximately 14% as singletons. Study-wide results and limits: There was reportedly significant enrichment of clones that were disease-linked in matched ankylosing spondylitis synovial fluid. A subset of motif variants has previously been described in the synovial fluid and blood of reactive arthritis. Ankylosing spondylitis blood appeared to be characterized by a TCR beta motif of 8 or 9 highly homologous variants.

This TCR derives from a male donor with ankylosing spondylitis or in good health (not recorded which). The sequenced sample was blood, either unsorted or a sorted T cell fraction (not recorded which).

The CDR3 nucleotides read TGCAGTGCTCCGGGGACAGGGCAAATGAACACTGAAGCTTTCTTT. Its translation is CSAPGTGQMNTEAFF. The chain couples TRBV20-1 to TRBJ1-1, with TRBD1 identical over 9 bases. Germline V lookup: CDR1 DFQATT, CDR2 SNEGSKA (reference sequence). The CDR3 has 15 residues. With V trimmed by 5 bases and J by 0 bases, 7 bases remained unmatched.